These 5 T cell receptor beta chains were sequenced from one sample in a study of CD8 T cells in Susac syndrome. After extraction with the RNeasy kit, about 0.5 to 1 ug of the RNA was reverse transcribed using random hexamers. TCRdb redid the calling of the immunoSEQ multiplex PCR reads with MiXCR, one entry per CDR3 protein. The data hold a few hundred thousand distinct CDR3 sequences, with about 90% observed a single time. Sequencing was carried out using CD4+ T cells from PBMCs. Receptors originate from a human donor with multiple sclerosis.

This clonotype was found once. The chain employs TRBV12-3 or TRBV12-4 and TRBJ1-4, with 7 bases fitting TRBD1. V trimming: 6 bases; J trimming: 7 bases; junction bases outside the gene matches: 8. The CDR3 contains 14 residues. The CDR3 sequence: CASRPGGEGEKLFF. The CDR3 region has the DNA TGTGCCAGCAGGCCAGGGGGGGAAGGTGAAAAACTGTTTTTT.

J is TRBJ2-2 and V is TRBV12-3 or TRBV12-4, with 10 bases matching TRBD1. V shed 3 bases, J shed 7 bases, and the junction held 14 bases outside the gene matches. The CDR3 spans 18 residues. The CDR3 reads CASSFMSTGGGGGGELFF. CDR3 sequence (DNA): TGTGCCAGCAGTTTCATGTCGACAGGGGGCGGCGGGGGCGGGGAGCTGTTTTTT.

This clonotype was picked up a small number of times. This rearrangement joins TRBV29-1 to TRBJ2-7; 10 positions match TRBD2. This CDR3 contains 18 residues. The germline CDR1 and CDR2 sequences are SQVTM and ANQGSEA. Trimming cost V 7 bases and J 5 bases; bases outside gene matches: 23. CDR3 nucleotide sequence: TGCAGCGCCTGGACAGGGAGGGTAGCGGGAGGCCCTGGGGACGAGCAGTACTTC. Its translation is CSAWTGRVAGGPGDEQYF.

In its sample, this clonotype was seen once. Here the CDR3 reads CASSQVFGAASYNEQFF. CDR3 bases: TGCGCCAGCAGCCAAGTTTTTGGTGCCGCCTCCTACAATGAGCAGTTCTTC. V is TRBV4-1 and J is TRBJ2-1, with D uncertain. The CDR3 runs 17 residues. Trimming left V 1 base short and J 0 bases short, with 13 bases between. Per germline, CDR1 MGHRA and CDR2 YSYEKL.

J is TRBJ1-2 and V is TRBV2, with a possible D match to TRBD1 (5 bases). The CDR3 is 14 residues long. Germline loops: CDR1 SNHLY, CDR2 FYNNEI. Trimming shortened V by 2 bases and J by 4 bases, and 11 bases separated the two germline ends. DNA for the CDR3: TGTGCCAGCAGTGAAAATGGGGGTGGCTATGGCTACACCTTC. This encodes CASSENGGGYGYTF.